Below, 8 T cell receptor beta chains from the same sample are listed, as sequenced in a study of shared clonotypes between healthy human individuals. Using immunoSEQ multiplex PCR, the repertoire was profiled, and TCRdb retains in-frame clones only, with some absent. The sample records hundreds of thousands of clones, over 60% being singletons. Sequenced input: PBMCs. These receptors all stem from a woman between 35 and 50 years old in good health. Some clones in this sample may be carry-over from other donors' samples.

This clone was seen just once. The genes are TRBV5-1 and TRBJ2-2; D might be TRBD2 (5 bases). The V gene lost 1 base and the J gene lost 0 bases, with 10 bases spanning the gap. CDR3 length: 16 amino acids. Germline lookup yields CDR1 SGHRS and CDR2 YFSETQ. The CDR3, as DNA: TGCGCCAGCAGCTTGAGTCAGCGGCCGAACACCGGGGAGCTGTTTTTT. Its protein is CASSLSQRPNTGELFF.

Of note for this clone: Since a far larger clone is one base different, this is likely a read error. Within the sample, other DNA sequences also encode this same CDR3. The V call is TRBV15, the J call TRBJ2-7, with 8 positions matching TRBD1. The germline V gene encodes CDR1 LNHNV and CDR2 YYDKDF (reference sequence). Trimming cost V 5 bases and J 4 bases; bases outside gene matches: 13. CDR3 length equals 16 residues. The CDR3 DNA follows: TGTGCCACCAGCGACAGGGGCTCAGCGGGCATATACGAGCAGTACTTC. It translates to CATSDRGSAGIYEQYF.

On this clone: A far larger clone differs by one base, so this is likely a read error. The V gene is TRBV29-1, the J gene TRBJ2-2; 13 nucleotides match TRBD2. CDR1 and CDR2 (germline): SQVTM, ANQGSEA. There are 16 residues in the CDR3. The CDR3 DNA sequence: TGCAGCGTCCCCAGGACTAGCGGGAGCTCCACCGGGGAGCTGGTTTTT. Translated: CSVPRTSGSSTGELVF.

Only a few counts were recorded for this clone. The V call is TRBV28, the J call TRBJ1-5, with a tentative D call TRBD1 (5 bases). The CDR3 is 14 residues long. The germline V gene encodes CDR1 MDHEN and CDR2 SYDVKM. Trimming shortened V by 3 bases and J by 9 bases, and 15 bases separated the two germline ends. CDR3 loop: CASSLDGAPRPQHF. For the CDR3, the DNA is TGTGCCAGCAGTTTGGACGGGGCCCCGCGGCCCCAGCATTTT.

Only one count was recorded for this clone. The chain employs TRBV5-4 and TRBJ1-2; the match to TRBD1 covers 9 bases. Germline values: CDR1 SGHNT, CDR2 YYREEE (reference sequence). J gave up 7 bases and V 5 bases, and 6 bases lay outside the gene matches. CDR3 length equals 13 residues. The CDR3 region is CASRMDRGGGYTF. The CDR3 DNA is TGTGCCAGCAGGATGGACAGGGGAGGTGGCTACACCTTC.

This clone was detected a few times. V gene TRBV6-5 combines with J gene TRBJ1-1; no firm D call. The germline V gene encodes CDR1 MNHEY and CDR2 SVGAGI. V was cut by 6 bases and J by 5 bases, with 13 bases left in between. The CDR3 has 13 residues. The CDR3 protein is CASRRHRRTEAFF. As DNA, the CDR3 is TGTGCCAGCAGAAGACACCGCCGGACTGAAGCTTTCTTT.

The chain carries TRBV2 and TRBJ2-1, with 8 bases identical to TRBD2. CDR1 and CDR2 (germline): SNHLY, FYNNEI. This CDR3 has 14 amino acids. The V and J ends lost 7 bases and 8 bases, in that order; junction bases with no gene match: 10. In DNA form, the CDR3 reads TGTGCCAGCAAACCGGGACTAGTTTTCGATGAGCAGTTCTTC. This encodes CASKPGLVFDEQFF.

The chain carries TRBV19 and TRBJ1-5; 9 bases agree with TRBD1. The germline CDR1 and CDR2 sequences are LNHDA and SQIVND (reference sequence). The CDR3 contains 15 residues. V shed 6 bases, J shed 6 bases, and the junction held 9 bases outside the gene matches. CDR3 amino acids: CASSRGQGIGQPQHF. CDR3 nucleotide sequence: TGTGCCAGTAGCCGGGGACAGGGTATTGGTCAGCCCCAGCATTTT.